This TCR beta chain is drawn from a study of blood T cell repertoires in COVID-19. Here immunoSEQ multiplex PCR was the method, and the copy in TCRdb shows in-frame clones only, minus some. The sample consists of roughly 230,000 clones, 65% to 85% of them appearing once. The germline V and J ends were trimmed by 1 base and 6 bases, with 15 bases remaining between them. CDR1 and CDR2 (germline): MGHRA, YSYEKL. CDR3 length: 15 residues. This rearrangement joins TRBV4-1 to TRBJ1-1; TRBD1 is a possible D gene (6 bases). Specimen: peripheral blood. The TCR sequence derives from a man in his forties with active or convalescent COVID-19. For the CDR3, the DNA is TGCGCCAGCAGCCAAGTCGCCGGGGGGCTCTCTGAAGCTTTCTTT. Amino acid sequence: CASSQVAGGLSEAFF.